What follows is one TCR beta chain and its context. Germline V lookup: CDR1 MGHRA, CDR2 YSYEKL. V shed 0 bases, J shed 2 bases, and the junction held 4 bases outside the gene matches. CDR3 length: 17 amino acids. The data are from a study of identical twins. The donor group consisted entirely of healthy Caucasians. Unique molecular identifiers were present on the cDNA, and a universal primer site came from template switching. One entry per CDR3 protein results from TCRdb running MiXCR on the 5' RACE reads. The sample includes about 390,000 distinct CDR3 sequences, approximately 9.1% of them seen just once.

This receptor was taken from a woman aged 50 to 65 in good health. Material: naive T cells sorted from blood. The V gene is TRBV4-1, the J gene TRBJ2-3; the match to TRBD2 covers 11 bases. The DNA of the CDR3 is TGCGCCAGCAGCCAAGAGGGGACTAGCGGTTTCACAGATACGCAGTATTTT. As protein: CASSQEGTSGFTDTQYF.